This T cell receptor beta chain stems from a study of T-cell reconstitution after alpha-beta-depleted transplantation in children. Study-wide points: TCRbeta diversity was high at day 60 in some patients (a result of surviving recipient T cells and thymic progenitors). Expanded clones from the graft, numbering several hundred, reportedly supplied alpha-beta T cells about two months after transplant.

Unique molecular identifiers tagged the TCRbeta library. TCRdb independently ran MiXCR on the PCR reads; one entry per CDR3 protein. The sample has some 300,000 distinct CDR3 sequences; about a tenth are singletons. This clonotype was counted at least ten times. Its target is not known. This CDR3 has 16 amino acids. Germline V gene lookup returns CDR1 KGHSH and CDR2 LQKENI. The V end lost 2 bases, the J end lost 4 bases, and 15 bases lay between the germline ends. The material was PBMCs, obtained before TCRalphabeta/CD19-depleted stem cell transplant. The chain has TRBV18 and TRBJ2-1; D not certain. The sequence came from a boy less than two years old with acute myeloid leukemia, due to receive a stem cell transplant. For the CDR3, the DNA is TGTGCCAGCTCACCAGGGAAGTCTTACTCGTACAATGAGCAGTTCTTC. Encoded protein: CASSPGKSYSYNEQFF.